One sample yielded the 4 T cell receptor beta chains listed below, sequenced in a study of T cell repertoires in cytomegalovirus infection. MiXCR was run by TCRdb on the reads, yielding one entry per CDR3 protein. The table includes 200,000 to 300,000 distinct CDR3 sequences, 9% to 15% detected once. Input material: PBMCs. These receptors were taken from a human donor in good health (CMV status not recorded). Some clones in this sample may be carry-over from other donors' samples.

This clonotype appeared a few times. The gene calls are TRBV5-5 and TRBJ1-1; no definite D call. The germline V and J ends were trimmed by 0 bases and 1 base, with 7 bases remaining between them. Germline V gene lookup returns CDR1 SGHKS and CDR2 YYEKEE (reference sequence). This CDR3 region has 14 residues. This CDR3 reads CASSLARKNTEAFF. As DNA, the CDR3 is TGTGCCAGCAGCTTGGCACGCAAGAACACTGAAGCTTTCTTT.

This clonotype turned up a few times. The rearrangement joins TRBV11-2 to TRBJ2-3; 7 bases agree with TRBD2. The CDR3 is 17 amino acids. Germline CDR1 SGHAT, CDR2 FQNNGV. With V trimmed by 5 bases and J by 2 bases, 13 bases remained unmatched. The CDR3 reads CASSQKNLAELTDTQYF. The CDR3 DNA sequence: TGTGCCAGCAGCCAGAAAAACCTAGCGGAGCTCACAGATACGCAGTATTTT.

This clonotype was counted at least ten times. In nucleotides, the CDR3 is TGTGCCAGCAGTGAAGGGGCGGGGCAGTTCTTC. This sequence encodes CASSEGAGQFF. This rearrangement joins TRBV6-1 to TRBJ2-1; a weak D match, TRBD2 (5 bases). This CDR3 is built from 11 residues. The germline V gene encodes CDR1 MNHNS and CDR2 SASEGT. Trimming left V 1 base short and J 12 bases short, with 7 bases between.

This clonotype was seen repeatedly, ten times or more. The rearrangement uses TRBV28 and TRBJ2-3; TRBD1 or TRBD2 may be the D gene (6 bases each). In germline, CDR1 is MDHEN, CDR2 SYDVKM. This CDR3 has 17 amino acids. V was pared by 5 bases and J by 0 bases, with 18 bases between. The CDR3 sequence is CASSALRRGASTDTQYF. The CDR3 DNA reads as TGTGCCAGCAGTGCACTGAGGAGGGGGGCTAGCACAGATACGCAGTATTTT.